A selection of T cell receptor beta chains follows, all from one sample in a study of shared clonotypes between healthy human individuals. Method: immunoSEQ multiplex PCR; TCRdb's copy keeps in-frame clones and lacks some. The sample consists of 2 million to 2.5 million clones, 93% of them appearing once. Sequenced material: naive CD4+ T cells from PBMCs. The receptors shown here come from a man aged 18 to 29 in good health. Some clones in this sample may be carry-over from other donors' samples. Each CDR3 is given with its conserved first and last residue. Fields, in order: V gene, CDR3 length, D gene, J gene, clone size, CDR3 protein, CDR3 DNA. The D gene is left open where the match is weak. Size tells how often a clone was seen (once, few, many) or the class of an expanded clone, and some rows leave it out.

TRBV19	14	-	TRBJ1-2	-	CASSASRGRKSYTF	TGTGCCAGTAGTGCTTCCAGGGGTAGGAAGAGCTACACCTTC
TRBV15	16	-	TRBJ1-5	once	CATSRDERGGNQPQHF	TGTGCCACCAGCAGAGATGAGAGGGGTGGCAATCAGCCCCAGCATTTT
TRBV6-5	14	-	TRBJ2-7	-	CASSYQRGAYEQYF	TGTGCCAGCAGTTACCAGAGGGGCGCCTACGAGCAGTACTTC
TRBV9	14	-	TRBJ1-3	-	CASSVAPSGNTIYF	TGTGCCAGCAGCGTAGCACCGAGTGGAAACACCATATATTTT
TRBV29-1	13	-	TRBJ1-1	-	CSVEDIRDTEAFF	TGCAGCGTTGAAGACATCCGCGACACTGAAGCTTTCTTT
TRBV19	14	-	TRBJ2-3	once	CASRFDPSTDTQYF	TGTGCCAGTAGATTTGATCCGAGCACAGATACGCAGTATTTT
TRBV20-1	11	-	TRBJ2-1	-	CSAGNYNEQFF	TGCAGTGCTGGAAATTACAATGAGCAGTTCTTC
TRBV9	16	-	TRBJ2-4	-	CASSVDAGASKNIQYF	TGTGCCAGCAGCGTAGACGCGGGGGCTTCCAAAAACATTCAGTACTTC
TRBV2	12	-	TRBJ1-5	few	CASSVGTGPQHF	TGTGCCAGCAGTGTGGGGACCGGGCCCCAGCATTTT
TRBV5-1	13	-	TRBJ2-5	-	CASGYPGGETQYF	TGCGCCAGCGGATACCCCGGAGGGGAGACCCAGTACTTC
TRBV28	14	-	TRBJ1-3	-	CASSLGGLGNTIYF	TGTGCCAGCAGTTTAGGGGGCCTTGGAAACACCATATATTTT
TRBV19	15	-	TRBJ1-1	-	CASSKERTYSTEAFF	TGTGCCAGTAGTAAAGAAAGGACTTATTCCACTGAAGCTTTCTTT
TRBV21-1	17	-	TRBJ2-2	-	CASSIHLEGATTGELFF	TGTGCCAGCAGCATTCATCTTGAGGGGGCAACCACCGGGGAGCTGTTTTTT
TRBV29-1	12	TRBD2	TRBJ2-7	-	CSVADLADEQYF	TGCAGCGTCGCCGATCTAGCGGACGAGCAGTACTTC
TRBV28	15	-	TRBJ2-3	-	CASSLRVGLTDTQYF	TGTGCCAGCAGCCTAAGGGTAGGGCTGACAGATACGCAGTATTTT
TRBV7-9	14	TRBD1	TRBJ1-4	few	CASSPGQGREKLFF	TGTGCCAGCAGCCCGGGACAGGGACGAGAAAAACTGTTTTTT
TRBV27	17	TRBD2	TRBJ2-5	-	CASSSKPGLAGLETQYF	TGTGCCAGCAGTTCTAAACCGGGACTAGCGGGTTTAGAGACCCAGTACTTC
TRBV7-2	14	TRBD1	TRBJ1-1	-	CASSRQGLDTEAFF	TGTGCCAGCAGTCGACAGGGGTTGGACACTGAAGCTTTCTTT
TRBV9	11	-	TRBJ2-5	-	CASSQGQTQYF	TGTGCCAGCAGCCAAGGACAGACCCAGTACTTC
TRBV4-1	13	-	TRBJ2-1	-	CASSQEGGFQQFF	TGCGCCAGCAGCCAAGAGGGCGGATTTCAGCAGTTCTTC
TRBV5-6	14	-	TRBJ1-2	-	CASSLWGPNYGYTF	TGTGCCAGCAGCTTGTGGGGCCCTAACTATGGCTACACCTTC
TRBV13	17	-	TRBJ2-7	-	CASSLEGWASEGYEQYF	TGTGCCAGCAGCTTAGAGGGGTGGGCCTCGGAGGGTTACGAGCAGTACTTC
TRBV7-3	13	-	TRBJ2-6	-	CASGSSGANVLTF	TGTGCCAGCGGGAGCTCTGGGGCCAACGTCCTGACTTTC
TRBV10-1	15	TRBD2	TRBJ2-3	-	CASSELTSGRDTQYF	TGCGCCAGCAGTGAGCTGACTAGCGGGAGGGATACGCAGTATTTT
TRBV5-4	12	-	TRBJ2-5	-	CASSRPGETQYF	TGTGCCAGCAGCCGCCCCGGGGAGACCCAGTACTTC
TRBV5-4	16	TRBD1	TRBJ2-7	-	CASSLGSGTGTREQYF	TGTGCCAGCAGCTTGGGATCCGGGACAGGGACAAGGGAGCAGTACTTC
TRBV19	15	-	TRBJ2-1	-	CASSIKGEPVNEQFF	TGTGCCAGTAGTATTAAGGGGGAACCGGTCAATGAGCAGTTCTTC
TRBV7-2	14	-	TRBJ2-7	once	CASSLDFWAGEQYF	TGTGCCAGCAGCTTAGATTTTTGGGCAGGGGAGCAGTACTTC
TRBV6-5	16	-	TRBJ2-7	-	CASSYSMSASAYEQYF	TGTGCCAGCAGTTACTCGATGTCGGCTAGCGCGTACGAGCAGTACTTC
TRBV9	14	TRBD1	TRBJ1-1	few	CASSVTGVNTEAFF	TGTGCCAGCAGCGTTACAGGGGTGAACACTGAAGCTTTCTTT
TRBV28	15	TRBD1	TRBJ1-1	-	CASSLLRQGASEAFF	TGTGCCAGCAGTTTATTACGACAGGGGGCATCTGAAGCTTTCTTT
TRBV18	15	-	TRBJ1-1	-	CASSRRASGDTEAFF	TGTGCCAGCTCACGTCGGGCCTCGGGGGACACTGAAGCTTTCTTT
TRBV7-8	14	-	TRBJ2-7	-	CASSLVGGLDEQYF	TGTGCCAGCAGCTTAGTAGGGGGGTTAGACGAGCAGTACTTC
TRBV28	14	-	TRBJ2-1	-	CASSRQQGVDEQFF	TGTGCCAGCAGTCGCCAACAGGGAGTAGATGAGCAGTTCTTC
TRBV5-1	16	TRBD2	TRBJ2-3	-	CASSPGLAGGGDTQYF	TGCGCCAGCAGCCCGGGACTAGCGGGAGGCGGAGATACGCAGTATTTT